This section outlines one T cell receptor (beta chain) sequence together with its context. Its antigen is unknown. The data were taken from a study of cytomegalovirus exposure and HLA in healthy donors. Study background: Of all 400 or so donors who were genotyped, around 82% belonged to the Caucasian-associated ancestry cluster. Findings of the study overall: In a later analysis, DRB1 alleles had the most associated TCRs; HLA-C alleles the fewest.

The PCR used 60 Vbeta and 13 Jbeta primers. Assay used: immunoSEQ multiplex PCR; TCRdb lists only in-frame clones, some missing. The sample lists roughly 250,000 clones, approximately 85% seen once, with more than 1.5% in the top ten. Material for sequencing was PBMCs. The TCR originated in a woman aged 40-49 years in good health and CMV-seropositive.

The CDR3: CASSRQDRVQTDTQYF. The DNA of the CDR3 is TGTGCCAGCAGCCGGCAAGACAGGGTTCAGACAGATACGCAGTATTTT. V usage is TRBV11-3 and J usage is TRBJ2-3; 7 bases map to TRBD1. The CDR3 is 16 amino acids. The ends lost 5 bases at V and 3 bases at J; junction bases unmatched: 11. The germline CDR1 and CDR2 sequences are SGHNT and YENEEA.